These T cell receptor beta chains were read from a single sample in a study of CD8+ T cells in alopecia areata. The method was immunoSEQ multiplex PCR; TCRdb's version includes in-frame clones alone and lacks a portion of them. The repertoire holds 200,000 or so clones, with 58% as singletons. The specimen comprised CD4+ T cells sorted from blood, sampled at week 24, from a patient treated with tofacitinib. These receptor sequences come from a human donor with alopecia areata. Each CDR3 is given with its conserved first and last residue. Fields, in order: V gene, CDR3 protein.

>TRBV28
CASSQPGQGANGELFF
>TRBV5-1
CASSLVSLAGVGRRETQYF
>TRBV28
CASHTGTDTTQYF
>TRBV7-9
CASSYGPREQYF
>TRBV6-5
CASREGIEGYTF
>TRBV30
CAWSVPGRGTGELFF
>TRBV5-1
CASSLGLVYEQYF
>TRBV27
CASSFPGGTEAFF
>TRBV19
CASSIERPVYGYTF
>TRBV7-2
CASSWTGKLYEQYF
>TRBV23-1
CASRTGGTTGELFF
>TRBV9
CASSVRDGSYEQYF
>TRBV7-8
CASSPAPGNTIYF
>TRBV2
CASSETVSGNTIYF
>TRBV5-6
CASSFTPVAGTF
>TRBV7-9
CASLPGRGGYYNEQFF